This TCR beta chain was observed in a study of response to subunit inactivated influenza vaccine. Note on this clonotype: Antigen unknown.

General study results and limits: It was suggested by the authors that few new T cells are recruited by each seasonal influenza vaccination.

TCRdb re-called the RT-PCR reads through MiXCR, storing one row per CDR3 protein. The sample includes approximately 530,000 distinct CDR3 sequences, approximately 7.2% of them seen just once. The CDR3 totals 15 residues. From germline, CDR1 is LGHNA and CDR2 YSLEER. V was clipped by 1 base and J by 5 bases, with 14 bases between them. The clonotype was recovered from a man between 50 and 69 years old who received an inactivated influenza vaccine. The V gene is TRBV4-3, the J gene TRBJ2-5; D perhaps matches TRBD1 (5 bases). The sample in question was PBMCs from blood, obtained 23 to 25 months after vaccination. This CDR3 reads CASSQVVGRAETQYF. The DNA of the CDR3 is TGCGCCAGCAGCCAAGTCGTGGGGCGCGCGGAGACCCAGTACTTC.